One and the same sample provided the 27 T cell receptor beta chains below, sequenced in a study of cytomegalovirus exposure and HLA in healthy donors. Clones were sequenced by immunoSEQ multiplex PCR, and TCRdb holds only the in-frame ones, with some missing. Of around 160,000 clones detected, 85% appear once; the ten largest clones hold around 2.4%. The sequenced sample consisted of PBMCs. The source is a young man in good health and CMV-seropositive.

This chain joins TRBV5-1 and TRBJ2-5; tentatively, D is TRBD2 (6 bases). Per germline, CDR1 SGHRS and CDR2 YFSETQ. CDR3 length equals 14 residues. V lost 0 bases, J lost 4 bases, and 10 bases lay in between. The DNA for the CDR3 is TGCGCCAGCAGCTTGGCCGGGCGGGGAGAGACCCAGTACTTC. Amino acid sequence: CASSLAGRGETQYF.

The V call is TRBV27, the J call TRBJ1-1; D is unresolved. The V gene's germline CDR1 is MNHEY and CDR2 SMNVEV (reference sequence). V dropped 2 bases and J dropped 11 bases, with 18 bases sitting between them. This CDR3 region has 14 residues. The CDR3 region is CASSLISGSNAAFF. The CDR3 nucleotides read TGTGCCAGCAGTTTAATTTCGGGATCCAATGCTGCTTTCTTT.

For the CDR3, the DNA is TGTGCCAGCTCACCAATGGTAGAAGAGACCCAGTACTTC. Translating it yields CASSPMVEETQYF. The chain uses TRBV18 and TRBJ2-5; D unclear. The CDR3 length is 13 residues. Germline V gene data show CDR1 as KGHSH and CDR2 as LQKENI. V lost 2 bases and J 3 bases, leaving 7 bases between the germline ends.

The table lists this clone with a count of one. CDR3 protein: CASSAPGTNTGELFF. CDR3 nucleotides: TGTGCCAGCAGCGCGCCCGGGACGAACACCGGGGAGCTGTTTTTT. This chain connects TRBV5-4 to TRBJ2-2, with D tentatively TRBD2 (5 bases). The V gene lost 4 bases and the J gene lost 0 bases, with 10 bases spanning the gap. The CDR3 is 15 residues long. Germline loops: CDR1 SGHNT, CDR2 YYREEE (reference sequence).

V and J are TRBV27 and TRBJ1-2; 7 bases agree with TRBD1. This CDR3 is 13 amino acids long. Germline V CDR1 and CDR2: MNHEY, SMNVEV (reference sequence). V lost 8 bases, J lost 3 bases, and 6 bases stayed unmatched. As DNA, the CDR3 is TGTGCCAGCTACCGTACAGGGGACTATGGCTACACCTTC. Its protein product is CASYRTGDYGYTF.

V usage is TRBV6-5 and J usage is TRBJ2-3; 9 bases agree with TRBD1. Germline V CDR1 and CDR2: MNHEY, SVGAGI. There are 14 residues in the CDR3. The V and J ends lost 4 bases and 7 bases, in that order; junction bases with no gene match: 6. Here the CDR3 reads CASSSGQGTNTQYF. As DNA, the CDR3 is TGTGCCAGCAGTTCGGGACAGGGCACTAATACGCAGTATTTT.

The chain is built from TRBV6-1 and TRBJ1-2; possible D gene TRBD1, 6 bases. This CDR3 has 13 amino acids. The V and J ends lost 7 bases and 7 bases respectively, with 16 bases between them. Germline assignment: CDR1 MNHNS and CDR2 SASEGT. The CDR3 is CASIQTGRVGYTF. The CDR3 coding sequence is TGTGCCAGCATCCAGACAGGAAGGGTTGGCTACACCTTC.

This chain joins TRBV12-5 and TRBJ2-7, with TRBD1 matching 10 bases. This CDR3 has 16 amino acids. In germline, CDR1 is LGHNT, CDR2 FRNRAP. V lost 0 bases to trimming and J lost 6 bases; unmatched junction nucleotides: 8. CDR3 nucleotides: TGTGCTAGTGGTTTGGTAGTGACGGGACAGGGGATCGAGCAGTACTTC. Its protein is CASGLVVTGQGIEQYF.

The genes are TRBV7-2 and TRBJ2-5; D is perhaps TRBD2 (6 bases). The CDR3 extends over 13 amino acids. V was clipped by 5 bases and J by 3 bases, with 10 bases between them. Germline V gene sequence: CDR1 SGHTA, CDR2 FQGNSA. The CDR3 loop is CASSLGSKETQYF. CDR3 DNA sequence: TGTGCCAGCAGCCTCGGGAGTAAAGAGACCCAGTACTTC.

This chain links TRBV30 with TRBJ1-5; TRBD1 matches 7 bases. Germline V gene lookup returns CDR1 GTSNPN and CDR2 SVGIG (reference sequence). CDR3 length equals 13 residues. The J segment lost 8 bases and the V segment lost 5 bases, leaving 9 bases of the junction unmatched. The CDR3 DNA is TGTGCCTGGGCCGACAGGGACTCTGAGCCCCAGCATTTT. It is translated as CAWADRDSEPQHF.

The chain joins TRBV4-3 to TRBJ1-2; 12 nucleotides match TRBD1. This CDR3 is 15 amino acids long. Trimming cost V 5 bases and J 4 bases; bases outside gene matches: 5. The germline gives CDR1 LGHNA, CDR2 YSLEER. Here the CDR3 DNA reads TGCGCCAGCAGCAAAGGGACAGGGGGCTCCTATGGCTACACCTTC. Translation gives CASSKGTGGSYGYTF.

The chain links TRBV19 to TRBJ2-2; D call uncertain. The CDR3 totals 14 residues. Looked up from germline, CDR1 is LNHDA and CDR2 is SQIVND (reference sequence). V gave up 3 bases and J gave up 3 bases, with 8 bases separating them. This CDR3 is CASSMSPDTGELFF. The CDR3 DNA is TGTGCCAGTAGTATGAGTCCGGACACCGGGGAGCTGTTTTTT.

V is TRBV7-9 and J is TRBJ2-1; 12 bases line up with TRBD2. The V segment lost 3 bases and the J segment 4 bases; nucleotides outside the gene matches: 10. This CDR3 has 18 amino acids. Germline assignment: CDR1 SEHNR and CDR2 FQNEAQ (reference sequence). The DNA of the CDR3 is TGTGCCAGCAGCTTCCCTCTAGCGGGGGGGCCGAAATACAATGAGCAGTTCTTC. Its protein product is CASSFPLAGGPKYNEQFF.

The chain couples TRBV7-2 to TRBJ2-5; 7 positions agree with TRBD2. Trimming at V came to 1 base and at J to 4 bases, leaving 3 bases not matched to a gene. Germline-derived CDR1 and CDR2 are SGHTA and FQGNSA. This CDR3 contains 14 residues. Here the CDR3 DNA reads TGTGCCAGCAGCTTAGAGGCTAGCGGAGAGACCCAGTACTTC. This sequence encodes CASSLEASGETQYF.

This clone was seen once. V is TRBV11-1 and J is TRBJ1-4; possibly TRBD1 for D (5 bases). V lost 8 bases and J 0 bases, leaving 13 bases between the germline ends. Per germline, CDR1 SGHAT and CDR2 FQDESV (reference sequence). The length of the CDR3 is 15 residues. CDR3 in amino acids: CASSKGPATNEKLFF. The CDR3 region has the DNA TGTGCCAGCTCAAAGGGGCCTGCAACTAATGAAAAACTGTTTTTT.

The chain combines TRBV9 with TRBJ1-2; 9 bases line up with TRBD1. The CDR3 has 15 amino acids. Germline loops: CDR1 SGDLS, CDR2 YYNGEE. V was pared by 4 bases and J by 8 bases, with 12 bases of the junction left unmatched. In DNA, the CDR3 is TGTGCCAGCAGCCCTGTGGGACAGGGCTATCAGGGCTACACCTTC. Protein product: CASSPVGQGYQGYTF.

The CDR3, as DNA: TGTGCCAGCGACAGGGCGGGGGGCAATGAGCAGTTCTTC. Its protein is CASDRAGGNEQFF. This sequence joins TRBV6-1 and TRBJ2-1, with TRBD2 as a possible D gene (8 bases). Looked up from germline, CDR1 is MNHNS and CDR2 is SASEGT. This CDR3 region has 13 residues. V shed 8 bases and J shed 6 bases, with 14 bases lying between them.

In DNA, the CDR3 is TGTGCCAGCTCCCCCGCCCAGGGGGCGAACACTGAAGCTTTCTTT. This gives the protein CASSPAQGANTEAFF. This chain links TRBV6-5 with TRBJ1-1; 8 bases fit TRBD1. From germline, CDR1 is MNHEY and CDR2 SVGAGI. V gave up 8 bases and J gave up 1 base; unmatched junction bases: 9. This CDR3 is built from 15 residues.

The genes are TRBV6-4 and TRBJ2-1, with D possibly matching TRBD1 (6 bases). Trimming left V 0 bases short and J 5 bases short, with 11 bases between. CDR3 length equals 15 residues. CDR1 and CDR2 (germline): MRHNA, SNTAGT. DNA for the CDR3: TGTGCCAGCAGTGACTCAGAGCAGGGGCACAATGAGCAGTTCTTC. Translated: CASSDSEQGHNEQFF.

This clone has a handful of counts. The sample has other DNA sequences that encode this CDR3 too. The chain employs TRBV19 and TRBJ1-1, with a tentative D call TRBD1 (5 bases). V was trimmed by 6 bases and J by 1 base, leaving 9 bases between them. This CDR3 comprises 13 residues. The germline CDR1 and CDR2 sequences are LNHDA and SQIVND (reference sequence). The CDR3 DNA sequence: TGTGCCAGTAGCATAACAGGGAACACTGAAGCTTTCTTT. Amino acid sequence: CASSITGNTEAFF.

The chain is built from TRBV4-3 and TRBJ2-6; D is unresolved. Germline V lookup: CDR1 LGHNA, CDR2 YSLEER. This CDR3 contains 16 residues. V lost 0 bases and J lost 0, with 6 bases in between. The CDR3 DNA is TGCGCCAGCAGCCAAGATGTCTCCTCTGGGGCCAACGTCCTGACTTTC. It yields the protein CASSQDVSSGANVLTF.

This chain uses TRBV4-1 with TRBJ1-5; TRBD1 matches at 8 bases. The CDR3 covers 16 residues. The V and J ends lost 4 bases and 2 bases, in that order; junction bases with no gene match: 7. Germline CDR1 reads MGHRA; CDR2 reads YSYEKL. CDR3 in amino acids: CASSLEPGQGNQPQHF. Written as DNA, the CDR3 is TGCGCCAGCAGCCTAGAACCGGGACAGGGCAATCAGCCCCAGCATTTT.

This chain links TRBV2 with TRBJ2-1, with 7 positions matching TRBD1. The CDR3 has 17 amino acids. V was clipped by 4 bases and J by 7 bases; unmatched bases: 16. Per germline, CDR1 SNHLY and CDR2 FYNNEI. DNA of the CDR3: TGTGCCAGCAGTGGATCGGGCAGGGGGTGGGATAGGAATGAGCAGTTCTTC. Amino acids: CASSGSGRGWDRNEQFF.

A note on this clone: Other DNA sequences from this sample encode an identical CDR3 as well. This chain joins TRBV30 and TRBJ2-3; tentative D call: TRBD1 (5 bases). CDR3 length: 13 amino acids. The V end lost 0 bases, the J end lost 1 base, and 5 bases lay between the germline ends. The germline CDR1 and CDR2 sequences are GTSNPN and SVGIG (reference sequence). The CDR3 is CAWSVQGTDTQYF. In DNA form, the CDR3 reads TGTGCCTGGAGTGTACAGGGCACAGATACGCAGTATTTT.

This sequence joins TRBV11-2 and TRBJ2-1; a possible D gene is TRBD1 (6 bases). Germline CDR1 is SGHAT and CDR2 is FQNNGV. Trimming left V 5 bases short and J 5 bases short, with 16 bases between. This CDR3 contains 15 residues. The chain's CDR3 is CASSPTGTLHNEQFF. The DNA for the CDR3 is TGTGCCAGCAGCCCGACCGGGACACTACACAATGAGCAGTTCTTC.

The chain uses TRBV25-1 and TRBJ1-2; D gene uncertain. The CDR3 runs 13 residues. Germline CDR1 reads MGHDK; CDR2 reads SYGVNS. The ends were cut back, 8 bases at V and 0 bases at J, with 10 bases in the middle. The CDR3 DNA sequence: TGTGCCAGCCGTCGAGGTACTAACTATGGCTACACCTTC. Translating it yields CASRRGTNYGYTF.

The CDR3 protein is CASSDRGRGAETQYF. The DNA of the CDR3 is TGTGCCAGCAGTGACAGGGGCAGGGGTGCGGAGACCCAGTACTTC. The J gene is TRBJ2-5, the V gene TRBV5-8, with 8 positions matching TRBD1. The V gene's germline CDR1 is SGHTS and CDR2 YDEGEE. Trimming took 5 bases from V and 5 from J; bases not matched to a gene: 11. This CDR3 is built from 15 residues.